This T cell receptor beta chain is from a study of blood T cells in healthy people across ages. The study's findings and limits: Diversity figures based on one million T cells were deemed too low.

On this clonotype: Its antigen remains unidentified.

Trimming cost V 3 bases and J 5 bases, with 25 bases left between them. This CDR3 has 18 amino acids. In germline, CDR1 is LNHNV, CDR2 YYDKDF (reference sequence). A J-beta primer mix and a sample-barcoded 5' primer were used in a second PCR of about 7 to 12 cycles. Each cDNA molecule received a tag from a template-switch adaptor that had 12 random nucleotides. TCRdb redid the calling of the 5' RACE reads with MiXCR, one entry per CDR3 protein. Altogether about 1.6 million distinct CDR3 sequences are present, 34% being singletons, with the ten largest covering approximately 10%. Sequenced sample: blood. The rearrangement joins TRBV15 to TRBJ1-2; D is undetermined. The TCR sequence derives from a woman aged 25-40 years in good health. In DNA, the CDR3 is TGTGCCACCAGCAGGGATTGGACCGGGATGATGAACAAGTATGGCTACACCTTC. Translating it yields CATSRDWTGMMNKYGYTF.